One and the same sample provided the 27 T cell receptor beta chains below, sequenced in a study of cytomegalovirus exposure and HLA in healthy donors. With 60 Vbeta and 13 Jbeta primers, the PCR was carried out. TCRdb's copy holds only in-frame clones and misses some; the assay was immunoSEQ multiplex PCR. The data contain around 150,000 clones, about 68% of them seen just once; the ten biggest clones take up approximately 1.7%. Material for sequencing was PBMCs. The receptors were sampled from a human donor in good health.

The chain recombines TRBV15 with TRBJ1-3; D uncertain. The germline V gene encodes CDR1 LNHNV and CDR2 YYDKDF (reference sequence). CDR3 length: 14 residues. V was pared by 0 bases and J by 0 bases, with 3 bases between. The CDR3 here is CATSRDLSGNTIYF. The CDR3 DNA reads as TGTGCCACCAGCAGAGACCTCTCTGGAAACACCATATATTTT.

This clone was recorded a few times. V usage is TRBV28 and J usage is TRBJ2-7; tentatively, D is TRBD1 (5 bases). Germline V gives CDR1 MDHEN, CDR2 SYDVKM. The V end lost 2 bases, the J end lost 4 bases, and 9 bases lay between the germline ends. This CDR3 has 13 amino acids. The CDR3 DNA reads TGTGCCAGCAGTTTAACAGGCAAATACGAGCAGTACTTC. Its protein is CASSLTGKYEQYF.

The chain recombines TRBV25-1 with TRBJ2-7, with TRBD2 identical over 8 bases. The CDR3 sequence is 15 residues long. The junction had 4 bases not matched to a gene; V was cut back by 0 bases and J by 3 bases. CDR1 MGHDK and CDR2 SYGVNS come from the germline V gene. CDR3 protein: CASSEYSRGGYEQYF. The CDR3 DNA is TGTGCCAGCAGTGAATATAGCCGGGGGGGCTACGAGCAGTACTTC.

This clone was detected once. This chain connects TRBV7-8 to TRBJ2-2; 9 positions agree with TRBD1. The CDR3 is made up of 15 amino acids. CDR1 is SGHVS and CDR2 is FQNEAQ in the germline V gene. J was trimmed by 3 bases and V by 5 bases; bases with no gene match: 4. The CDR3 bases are TGTGCCAGCAGCGCACAGGGGGCGGACACCGGGGAGCTGTTTTTT. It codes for CASSAQGADTGELFF.

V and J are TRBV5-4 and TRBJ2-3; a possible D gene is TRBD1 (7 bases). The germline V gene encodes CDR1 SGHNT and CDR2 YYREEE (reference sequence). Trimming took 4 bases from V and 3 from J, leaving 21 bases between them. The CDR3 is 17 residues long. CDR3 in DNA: TGTGCCAGCAGCCCCAGGGGGGCGGCTGATAGAACAGATACGCAGTATTTT. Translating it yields CASSPRGAADRTDTQYF.

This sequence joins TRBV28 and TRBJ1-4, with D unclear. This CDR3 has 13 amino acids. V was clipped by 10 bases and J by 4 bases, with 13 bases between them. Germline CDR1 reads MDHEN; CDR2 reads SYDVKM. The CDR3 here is CATSWALNEKLFF. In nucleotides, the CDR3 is TGTGCCACCTCCTGGGCCCTTAATGAAAAACTGTTTTTT.

The CDR3 DNA reads as TGTGCCAGCAGCTCCGGAGCGGCCAACGTCCTGACTTTC. Protein sequence: CASSSGAANVLTF. This chain links TRBV7-3 with TRBJ2-6; D is unresolved. The V end was cut by 4 bases, the J end by 6 bases, with 7 bases between. Germline V gene sequence: CDR1 SGHTA, CDR2 FQGTGA. The CDR3 has 13 residues. Based on the CDR3 plus reference TRBV7-3 and TRBJ2-6, the full variable domain is GAGVSQTPSNKVTEKGKYVELRCDPISGHTALYWYRQSLGQGPEFLIYFQGTGAADDSGLPNDRFFAVRPEGSVSTLKIQRTERGDSAVYLCASSSGAANVLTFGAGSRLTVL.

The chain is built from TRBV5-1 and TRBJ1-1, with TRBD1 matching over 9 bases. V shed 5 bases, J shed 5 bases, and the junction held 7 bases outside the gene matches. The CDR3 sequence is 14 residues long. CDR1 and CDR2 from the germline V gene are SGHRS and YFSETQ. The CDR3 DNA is TGCGCCAGCAGTTACACAGGGGGCCGGACTGAAGCTTTCTTT. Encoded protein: CASSYTGGRTEAFF.

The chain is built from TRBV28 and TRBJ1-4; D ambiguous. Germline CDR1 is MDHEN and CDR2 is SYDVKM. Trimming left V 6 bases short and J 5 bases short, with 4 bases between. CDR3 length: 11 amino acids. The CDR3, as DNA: TGTGCCAGCAGCCTCAATGAAAAACTGTTTTTT. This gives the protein CASSLNEKLFF.

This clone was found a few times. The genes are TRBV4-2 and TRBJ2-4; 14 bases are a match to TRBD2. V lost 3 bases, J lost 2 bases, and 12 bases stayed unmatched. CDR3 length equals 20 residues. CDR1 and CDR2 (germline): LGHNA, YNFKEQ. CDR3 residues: CASSHPPGLAGESTKNIQYF. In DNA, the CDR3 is TGTGCCAGCAGCCACCCTCCGGGACTAGCGGGAGAGAGTACCAAAAACATTCAGTACTTC.

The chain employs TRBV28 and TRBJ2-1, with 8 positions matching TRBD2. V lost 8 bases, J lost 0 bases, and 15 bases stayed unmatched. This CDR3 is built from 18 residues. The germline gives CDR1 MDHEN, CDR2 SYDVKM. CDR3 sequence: CASPKSGSTSGSYNEQFF. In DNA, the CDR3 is TGTGCCAGCCCTAAGAGCGGGAGTACGAGCGGCTCCTACAATGAGCAGTTCTTC. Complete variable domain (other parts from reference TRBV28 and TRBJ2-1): DVKVTQSSRYLVKRTGEKVFLECVQDMDHENMFWYRQDPGLGLRLIYFSYDVKMKEKGDIPEGYSVSREKKERFSLILESASTNQTSMYLCASPKSGSTSGSYNEQFFGPGTRLTVL.

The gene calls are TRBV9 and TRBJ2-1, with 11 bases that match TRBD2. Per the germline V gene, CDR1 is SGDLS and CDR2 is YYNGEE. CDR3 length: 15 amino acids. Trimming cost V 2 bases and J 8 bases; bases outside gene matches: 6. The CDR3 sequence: CASSVLTSGIDEQFF. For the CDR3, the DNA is TGTGCCAGCAGCGTCTTGACTAGCGGGATTGATGAGCAGTTCTTC. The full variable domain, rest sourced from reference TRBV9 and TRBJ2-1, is DSGVTQTPKHLITATGQRVTLRCSPRSGDLSVYWYQQSLDQGLQFLIQYYNGEERAKGNILERFSAQQFPDLHSELNLSSLELGDSALYFCASSVLTSGIDEQFFGPGTRLTVL.

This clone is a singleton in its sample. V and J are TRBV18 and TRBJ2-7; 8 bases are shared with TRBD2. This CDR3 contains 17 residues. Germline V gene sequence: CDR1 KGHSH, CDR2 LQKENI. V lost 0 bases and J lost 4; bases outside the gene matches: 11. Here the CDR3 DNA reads TGTGCCAGCTCACCACCGATACCGGGACTAGGAACGTACGAGCAGTACTTC. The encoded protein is CASSPPIPGLGTYEQYF.

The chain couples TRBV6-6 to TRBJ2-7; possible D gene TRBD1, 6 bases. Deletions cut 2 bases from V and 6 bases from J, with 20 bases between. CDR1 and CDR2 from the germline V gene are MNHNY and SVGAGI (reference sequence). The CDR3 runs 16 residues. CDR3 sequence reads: CASSYEGGAGVGEQYF. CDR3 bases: TGTGCCAGCAGTTACGAGGGTGGGGCAGGGGTGGGCGAGCAGTACTTC.

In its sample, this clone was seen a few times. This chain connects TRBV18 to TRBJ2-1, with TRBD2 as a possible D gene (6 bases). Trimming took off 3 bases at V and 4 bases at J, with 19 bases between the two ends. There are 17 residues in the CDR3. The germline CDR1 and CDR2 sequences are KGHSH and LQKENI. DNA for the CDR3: TGTGCCAGCTCACCCCCTGCTTGGGGACTCGAGTACAATGAGCAGTTCTTC. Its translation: CASSPPAWGLEYNEQFF.

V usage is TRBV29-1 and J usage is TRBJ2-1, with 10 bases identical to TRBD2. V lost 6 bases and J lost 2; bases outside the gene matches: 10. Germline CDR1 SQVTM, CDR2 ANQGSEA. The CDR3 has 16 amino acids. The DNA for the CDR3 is TGCAGCGTCCCCGGTGGAGCGGGAGGGCCCTACAATGAGCAGTTCTTC. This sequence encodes CSVPGGAGGPYNEQFF.

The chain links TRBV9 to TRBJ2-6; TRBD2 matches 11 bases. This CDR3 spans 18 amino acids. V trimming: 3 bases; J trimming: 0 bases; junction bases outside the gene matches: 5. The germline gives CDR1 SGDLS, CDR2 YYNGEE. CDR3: CASSAPSGRSSGANVLTF. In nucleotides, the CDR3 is TGTGCCAGCAGCGCCCCTAGCGGGAGGAGCTCTGGGGCCAACGTCCTGACTTTC.

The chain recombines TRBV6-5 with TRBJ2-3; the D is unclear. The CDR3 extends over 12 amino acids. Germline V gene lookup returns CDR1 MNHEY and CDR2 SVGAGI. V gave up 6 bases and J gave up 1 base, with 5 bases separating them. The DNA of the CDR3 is TGTGCCAGCAGAACAGGCACAGATACGCAGTATTTT. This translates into CASRTGTDTQYF.

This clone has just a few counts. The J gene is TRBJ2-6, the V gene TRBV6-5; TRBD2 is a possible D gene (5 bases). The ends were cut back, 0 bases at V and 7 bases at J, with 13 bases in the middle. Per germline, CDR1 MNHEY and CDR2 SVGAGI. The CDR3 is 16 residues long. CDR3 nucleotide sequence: TGTGCCAGCAGTTACTCGAGCGGTACGGATGCCAACGTCCTGACTTTC. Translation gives CASSYSSGTDANVLTF.

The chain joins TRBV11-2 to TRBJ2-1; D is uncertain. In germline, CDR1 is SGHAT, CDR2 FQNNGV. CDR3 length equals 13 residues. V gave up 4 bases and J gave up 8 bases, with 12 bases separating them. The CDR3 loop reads CASSSPLRYEQFF. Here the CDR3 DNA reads TGTGCCAGCAGCTCCCCTTTGAGGTATGAGCAGTTCTTC.

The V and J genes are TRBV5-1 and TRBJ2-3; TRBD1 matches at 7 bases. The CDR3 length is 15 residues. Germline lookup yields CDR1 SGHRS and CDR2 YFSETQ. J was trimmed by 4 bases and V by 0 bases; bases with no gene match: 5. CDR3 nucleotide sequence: TGCGCCAGCAGCTTGGATACAGGGGCCCCAGATACGCAGTATTTT. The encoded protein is CASSLDTGAPDTQYF.

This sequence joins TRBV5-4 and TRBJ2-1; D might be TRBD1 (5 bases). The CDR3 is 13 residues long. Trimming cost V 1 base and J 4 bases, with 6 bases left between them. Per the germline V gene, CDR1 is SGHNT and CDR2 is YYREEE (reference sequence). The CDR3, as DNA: TGTGCCAGCAGCTTGCAGGGTTACAATGAGCAGTTCTTC. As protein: CASSLQGYNEQFF.

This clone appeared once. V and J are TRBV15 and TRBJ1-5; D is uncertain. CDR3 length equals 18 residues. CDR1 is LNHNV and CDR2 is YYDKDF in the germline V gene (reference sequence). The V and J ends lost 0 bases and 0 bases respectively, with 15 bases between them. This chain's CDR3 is CATSRDLIVTYSNQPQHF. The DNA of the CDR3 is TGTGCCACCAGCAGAGATTTGATCGTAACCTATAGCAATCAGCCCCAGCATTTT. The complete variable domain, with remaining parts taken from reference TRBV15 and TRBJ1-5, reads DAMVIQNPRYQVTQFGKPVTLSCSQTLNHNVMYWYQQKSSQAPKLLFHYYDKDFNNEADTPDNFQSRRPNTSFCFLDIRSPGLGDTAMYLCATSRDLIVTYSNQPQHFGDGTRLSIL.

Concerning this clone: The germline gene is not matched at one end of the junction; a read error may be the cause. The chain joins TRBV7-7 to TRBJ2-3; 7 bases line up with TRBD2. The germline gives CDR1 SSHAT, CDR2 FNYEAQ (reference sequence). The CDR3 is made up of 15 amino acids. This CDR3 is CASSAGLSTRDTQYF. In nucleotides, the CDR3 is TGTGCTAGCAGCGCGGGACTATCCACCAGGGATACGCAGTATTTT.

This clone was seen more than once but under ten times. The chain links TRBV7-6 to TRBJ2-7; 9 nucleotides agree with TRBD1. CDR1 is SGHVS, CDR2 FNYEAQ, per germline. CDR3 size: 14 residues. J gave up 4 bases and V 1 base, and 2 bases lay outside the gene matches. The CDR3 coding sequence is TGTGCCAGCAGCTTAGGGGGACAGGGTTACGAGCAGTACTTC. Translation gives CASSLGGQGYEQYF. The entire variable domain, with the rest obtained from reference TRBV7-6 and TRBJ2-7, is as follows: GAGVSQSPRYKVTKRGQDVALRCDPISGHVSLYWYRQALGQGPEFLTYFNYEAQQDKSGLPNDRFSAERPEGSISTLTIQRTEQRDSAMYRCASSLGGQGYEQYFGPGTRLTVT.

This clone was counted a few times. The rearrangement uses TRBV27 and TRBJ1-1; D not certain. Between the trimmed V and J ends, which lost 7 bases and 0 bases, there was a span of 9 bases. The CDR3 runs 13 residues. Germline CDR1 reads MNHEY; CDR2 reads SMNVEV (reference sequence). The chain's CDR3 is CASKFGVNTEAFF. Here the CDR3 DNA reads TGTGCCAGCAAGTTCGGTGTGAACACTGAAGCTTTCTTT.

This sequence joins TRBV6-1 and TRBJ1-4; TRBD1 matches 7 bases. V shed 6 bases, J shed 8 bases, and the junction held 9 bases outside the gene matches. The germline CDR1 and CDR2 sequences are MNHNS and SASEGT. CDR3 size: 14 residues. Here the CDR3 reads CASRGTGDYEKLFF. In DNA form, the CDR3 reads TGTGCCAGCAGAGGTACAGGGGATTACGAAAAACTGTTTTTT.